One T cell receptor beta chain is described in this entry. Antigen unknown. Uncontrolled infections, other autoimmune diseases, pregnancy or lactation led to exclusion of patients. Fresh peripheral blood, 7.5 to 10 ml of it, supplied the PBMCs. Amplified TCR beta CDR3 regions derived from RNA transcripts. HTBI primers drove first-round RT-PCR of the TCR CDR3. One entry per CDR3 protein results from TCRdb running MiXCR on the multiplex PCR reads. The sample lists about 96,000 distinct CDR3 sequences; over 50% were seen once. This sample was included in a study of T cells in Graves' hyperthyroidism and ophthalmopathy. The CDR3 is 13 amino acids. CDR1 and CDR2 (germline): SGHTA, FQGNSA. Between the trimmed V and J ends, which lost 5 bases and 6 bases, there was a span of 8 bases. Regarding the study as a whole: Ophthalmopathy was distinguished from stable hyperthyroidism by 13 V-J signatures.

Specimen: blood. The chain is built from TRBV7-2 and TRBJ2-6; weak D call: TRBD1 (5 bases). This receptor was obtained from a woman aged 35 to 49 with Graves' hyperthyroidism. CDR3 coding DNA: TGTGCCAGCAGCAAAGGACAGGCCAACGTCCTGACTTTC. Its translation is CASSKGQANVLTF. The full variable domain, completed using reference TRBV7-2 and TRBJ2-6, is GAGVSQSPSNKVTEKGKDVELRCDPISGHTALYWYRQSLGQGLEFLIYFQGNSAPDKSGLPSDRFSAERTGGSVSTLTIQRTQQEDSAVYLCASSKGQANVLTFGAGSRLTVL.